The clone carrying this TCR beta chain appeared a few times. Measured with immunoSEQ multiplex PCR; TCRdb has only the in-frame clones, and not every one. The sample has some 100,000 clones; almost 95% are singletons. V lost 2 bases, J lost 1 base, and 11 bases lay in between. The CDR3 covers 15 residues. Germline values: CDR1 MDHEN, CDR2 SYDVKM. This entry comes from a study of T cell changes during pregnancy in multiple sclerosis. The chain is built from TRBV28 and TRBJ1-2; no clear D gene. Sample: peripheral blood, taken before pregnancy. This receptor was taken from a female donor with multiple sclerosis, enrolled in a pregnancy study. The CDR3 is CASSLTGSGNYGYTF. The CDR3 DNA reads as TGTGCCAGCAGTTTAACGGGATCGGGTAACTATGGCTACACCTTC.